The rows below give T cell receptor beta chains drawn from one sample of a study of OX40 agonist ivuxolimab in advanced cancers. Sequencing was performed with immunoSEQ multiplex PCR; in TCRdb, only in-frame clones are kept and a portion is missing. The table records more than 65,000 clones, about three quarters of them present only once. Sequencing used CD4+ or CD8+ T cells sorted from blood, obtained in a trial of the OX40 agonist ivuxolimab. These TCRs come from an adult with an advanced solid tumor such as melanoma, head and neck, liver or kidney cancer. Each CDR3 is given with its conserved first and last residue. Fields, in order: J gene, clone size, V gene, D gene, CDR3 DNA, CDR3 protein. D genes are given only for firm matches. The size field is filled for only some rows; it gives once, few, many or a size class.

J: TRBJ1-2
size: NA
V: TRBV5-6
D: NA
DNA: TGTGCCAGCAGCATACTGCAGGGTGGGGGCTACACCTTC
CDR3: CASSILQGGGYTF

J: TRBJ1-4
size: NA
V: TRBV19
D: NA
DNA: TGTGCCAGTAGTTTCCAGGGTATGGCTAATGAAAAACTGTTTTTT
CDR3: CASSFQGMANEKLFF

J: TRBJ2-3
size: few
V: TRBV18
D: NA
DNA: TGTGCCAGCTCACCACCCTGGGGGCGAAGGGAGGACACAGATACGCAGTATTTT
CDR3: CASSPPWGRREDTDTQYF

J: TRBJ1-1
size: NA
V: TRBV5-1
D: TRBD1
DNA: TGCGCCAGCAGCCCAGGGACAGGGAACACTGAAGCTTTCTTT
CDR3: CASSPGTGNTEAFF

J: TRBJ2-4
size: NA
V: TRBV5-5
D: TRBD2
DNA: TGTGCCAGCAGCTTGGCATGGAATGGGGGGGACATTCAGTACTTC
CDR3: CASSLAWNGGDIQYF

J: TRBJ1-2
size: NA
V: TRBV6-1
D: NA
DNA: TGTGCCAGCAGTGAAGCGGGGGCCTCTCCGGGCTACACCTTC
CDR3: CASSEAGASPGYTF

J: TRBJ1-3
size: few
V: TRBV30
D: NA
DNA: TGTGCCTGGATCGCGGACAGTTACTCTGGAAACACCATATATTTT
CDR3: CAWIADSYSGNTIYF

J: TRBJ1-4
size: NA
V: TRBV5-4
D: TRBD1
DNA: TGTGCCAGCAGCTTGGACAGGGGGCTAAATGAAAAACTGTTTTTT
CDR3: CASSLDRGLNEKLFF

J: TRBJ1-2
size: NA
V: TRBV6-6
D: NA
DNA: TGTGCCAGCAGTTACGGCGAGGAATATGGCTACACCTTC
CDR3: CASSYGEEYGYTF

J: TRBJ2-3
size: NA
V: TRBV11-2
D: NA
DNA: TGTGCCAGCAGCTCACGTCGCGCCTCGTTTAGCACAGATACGCAGTATTTT
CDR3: CASSSRRASFSTDTQYF

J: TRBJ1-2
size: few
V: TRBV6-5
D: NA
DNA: TGTGCCAGCAGCCCTAGGCCCGCGGGGGGCTACACCTTC
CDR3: CASSPRPAGGYTF

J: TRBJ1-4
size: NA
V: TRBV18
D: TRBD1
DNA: TGTGCCAGCTCACCCCGACAGGGAGAGAATGAAAAACTGTTTTTT
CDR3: CASSPRQGENEKLFF

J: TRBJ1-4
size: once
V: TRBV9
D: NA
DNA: TGTGCCAGCAGCTTCTCACCTTGGACTAATGAAAAACTGTTTTTT
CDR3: CASSFSPWTNEKLFF

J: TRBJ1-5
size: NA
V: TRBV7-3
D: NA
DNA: TGTGCCAGCAGCCACCCGACCGGAAATCAGCCCCAGCATTTT
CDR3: CASSHPTGNQPQHF

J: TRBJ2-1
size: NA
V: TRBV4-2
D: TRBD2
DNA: TGTGCCAGCAGCCAAGGGCTTCTAGCGGCCGGCGGGTACAATGAGCAGTTCTTC
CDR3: CASSQGLLAAGGYNEQFF